This T cell receptor beta chain is from a study of molecular identifiers for immune sequencing clone quantification. This clonotype has ten or more counts. The CDR3 spans 12 residues. V lost 4 bases to trimming and J lost 8 bases, with 11 bases between them. Germline loops: CDR1 SGHDN, CDR2 FVKESK. Methods described previously, with TCR primers listed, were used for bulk TCR libraries. TCRdb re-called the PCR reads with MiXCR, one entry per CDR3 protein. There are 550,000 to 750,000 distinct CDR3 sequences in the sample; 15% to 20% occur only once, and about 0.9% lies in the top ten. V gene TRBV14 combines with J gene TRBJ1-2; D gene unclear. Sequencing was carried out using naive CD8+ T cells from blood, with Jurkat cell RNA spiked in. Subset denoted: FACS-sorted CD8+CD4-CCR7+CD45RA+ naive T cells. The origin of this receptor is a human donor in good health. Some libraries in this study had Jurkat cell RNA spiked in. The DNA for the CDR3 is TGTGCCAGCAGCCCGGTCCTCACGGGCTACACCTTC. Translating it yields CASSPVLTGYTF.